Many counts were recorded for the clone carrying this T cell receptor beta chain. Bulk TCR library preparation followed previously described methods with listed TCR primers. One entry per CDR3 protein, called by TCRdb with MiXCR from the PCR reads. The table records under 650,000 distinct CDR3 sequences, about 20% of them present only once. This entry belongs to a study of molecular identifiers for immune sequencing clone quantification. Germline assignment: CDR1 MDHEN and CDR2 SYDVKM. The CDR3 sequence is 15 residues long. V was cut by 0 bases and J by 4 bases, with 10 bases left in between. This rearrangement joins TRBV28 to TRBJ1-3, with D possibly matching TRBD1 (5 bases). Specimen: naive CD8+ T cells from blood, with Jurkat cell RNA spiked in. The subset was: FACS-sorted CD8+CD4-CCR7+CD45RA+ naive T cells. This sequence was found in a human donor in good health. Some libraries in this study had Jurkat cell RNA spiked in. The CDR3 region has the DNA TGTGCCAGCAGTTTATGGGCAGGGCGAGGAAACACCATATATTTT. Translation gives CASSLWAGRGNTIYF.